This is a list of T cell receptor beta chains from one sample in a study of cytomegalovirus exposure and HLA in healthy donors. Assay: immunoSEQ multiplex PCR; the TCRdb copy retains only in-frame clones and omits some. Found here are 99,000 or so clones, about 80% of them singletons; the top ten hold 5.8%. Sequenced sample: PBMCs. These receptors were taken from a man aged 55 to 70 in good health and CMV-seropositive. Both conserved end residues are part of each CDR3. D genes are given only for firm matches. Size tells how often a clone was seen (once, few, many) or the class of an expanded clone, and some rows leave it out.

length,J,size,V,D,DNA,CDR3
14,TRBJ1-1,few,TRBV7-2,TRBD1,TGTGCCAGCAGCAGCCAGGGGGCGAACACTGAAGCTTTCTTT,CASSSQGANTEAFF
17,TRBJ1-1,NA,TRBV18,NA,TGTGCCAGCTCACCACGGTTCCCCGGGACGCGGGGGACTGAAGCTTTCTTT,CASSPRFPGTRGTEAFF
11,TRBJ2-1,few,TRBV19,NA,TGTGCCAGTAGTGCCCTAGGGGATCCGTTCTTC,CASSALGDPFF
13,TRBJ2-5,NA,TRBV10-2,NA,TGCGCCAGCAGCTTGCAGGGGACCGGGACCCAGTACTTC,CASSLQGTGTQYF
15,TRBJ2-1,NA,TRBV4-2,TRBD2,TGTGCCAGCAGCCGGGGGACTAGCGGCTACAATGAGCAGTTCTTC,CASSRGTSGYNEQFF
16,TRBJ1-1,few,TRBV4-1,NA,TGCGCCAGCAGCCAAGATCTTACGGGGAGAGACACTGAAGCTTTCTTT,CASSQDLTGRDTEAFF
15,TRBJ1-3,NA,TRBV11-2,NA,TGTGCCAGCAGCTTAGGGAGAAGCTCTGGAAACACCATATATTTT,CASSLGRSSGNTIYF
11,TRBJ1-1,few,TRBV29-1,NA,TGCAGCATGGAAAGGGGAACTGAAGCTTTCTTT,CSMERGTEAFF
15,TRBJ2-2,few,TRBV10-1,NA,TGCGCCAGCAGTGAGAGTGGAGCGAACACCGGGGAGCTGTTTTTT,CASSESGANTGELFF
13,TRBJ1-1,NA,TRBV4-2,NA,TGTGCCAGCAGCTTCGACAGTAACACTGAAGCTTTCTTT,CASSFDSNTEAFF
11,TRBJ2-3,few,TRBV20-1,NA,TGCAGTGCAAGCCCAGGGGATACGCAGTATTTT,CSASPGDTQYF
15,TRBJ2-7,NA,TRBV19,TRBD1,TGTGCCAGTAGAGCCGGGACAGGGTTCTCCTACGAGCAGTACTTC,CASRAGTGFSYEQYF
16,TRBJ2-7,NA,TRBV9,TRBD1,TGTGCCAGCAGCGTAGACGGCTCAGGGGGCGGATACGAGCAGTACTTC,CASSVDGSGGGYEQYF
16,TRBJ2-5,once,TRBV6-5,TRBD2,TGTGCCAGCAGTTATTCCGGGACTAGCGGGGGGGAGACCCAGTACTTC,CASSYSGTSGGETQYF
14,TRBJ1-6,few,TRBV7-9,NA,TGTGCCAGCAGCCTGGACAGTTATAATTCACCCCTCCACTTT,CASSLDSYNSPLHF
15,TRBJ1-2,NA,TRBV7-9,TRBD1,TGTTCCAGCAGCTTGGGACAGGGCCTTAACTATGGCTACACCTTC,CSSSLGQGLNYGYTF
14,TRBJ1-2,NA,TRBV7-2,NA,TGTGCCACCAGAGGGACATATGCTAACTATGGCTACACCTTC,CATRGTYANYGYTF
13,TRBJ1-2,NA,TRBV10-3,TRBD1,TGTGCCATCAGCTCTACAGGGGGCAATGGCTACACCTTC,CAISSTGGNGYTF
13,TRBJ1-1,NA,TRBV7-9,NA,TGTTCCAGCAGCGCACGTGGGAGCACTGAAGCTTTCTTT,CSSSARGSTEAFF
12,TRBJ1-2,few,TRBV30,NA,TGTGCCTGGAGTCGAGGGGGAAATGGCTACACCTTC,CAWSRGGNGYTF
12,TRBJ2-7,once,TRBV30,NA,TGTGCCCTTGGACAGAACTCCTACGAGCAGTACTTC,CALGQNSYEQYF
18,TRBJ1-2,NA,TRBV28,TRBD1,TGTGCCAGCAGTCCCCTCGGGACAGGGGAGGTCTCTAGCTATGGCTACACCTTC,CASSPLGTGEVSSYGYTF
17,TRBJ2-1,NA,TRBV11-3,TRBD1,TGTGCCAGCAGCTTAGGGGAGGGGACAGGGGGCAACAATGAGCAGTTCTTC,CASSLGEGTGGNNEQFF
16,TRBJ1-6,once,TRBV9,TRBD1,TGTGCCAGCAGCGTAGACGGCCCAGGGGGAAATTCACCCCTCCACTTT,CASSVDGPGGNSPLHF
15,TRBJ2-7,NA,TRBV9,NA,TGTGCCAGCAGCGTAGCCCCAAGCCCAACCTACGAGCAGTACTTC,CASSVAPSPTYEQYF
15,TRBJ2-3,NA,TRBV4-1,NA,TGCGCCAGCAGCCGACAGGAATCGGGCACAGATACGCAGTATTTT,CASSRQESGTDTQYF
13,TRBJ2-5,NA,TRBV2,NA,TGTGCCAGTGGACCACTGGGGGGAGAGACCCAGTACTTC,CASGPLGGETQYF